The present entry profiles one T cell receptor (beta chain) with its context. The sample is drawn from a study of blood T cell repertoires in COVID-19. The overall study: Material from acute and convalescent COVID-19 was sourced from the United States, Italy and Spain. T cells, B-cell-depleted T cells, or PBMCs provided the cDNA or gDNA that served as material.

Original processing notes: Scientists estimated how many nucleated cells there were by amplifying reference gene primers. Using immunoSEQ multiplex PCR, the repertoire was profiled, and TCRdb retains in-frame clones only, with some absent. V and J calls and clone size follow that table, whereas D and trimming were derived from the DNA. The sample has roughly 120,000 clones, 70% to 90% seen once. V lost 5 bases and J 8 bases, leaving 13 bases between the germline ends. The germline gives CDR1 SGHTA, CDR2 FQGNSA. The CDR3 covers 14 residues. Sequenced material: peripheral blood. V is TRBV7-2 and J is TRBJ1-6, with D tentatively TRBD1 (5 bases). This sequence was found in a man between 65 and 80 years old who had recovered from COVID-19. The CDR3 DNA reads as TGTGCCAGCAGCCCTATAGTAGGGGATTCACCCCTCCACTTT. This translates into CASSPIVGDSPLHF. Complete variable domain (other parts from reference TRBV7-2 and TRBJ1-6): GAGVSQSPSNKVTEKGKDVELRCDPISGHTALYWYRQSLGQGLEFLIYFQGNSAPDKSGLPSDRFSAERTGGSVSTLTIQRTQQEDSAVYLCASSPIVGDSPLHFGNGTRLTVT.